This TCR beta chain was retrieved from a study of cytomegalovirus exposure and HLA in healthy donors (dated by TCRdb to 2017 to 2019). Study-level background: According to a later analysis, the roughly 120 validation repertoires were produced on the same platform as the 680 or so repertoires of the first cohort. The study aimed to test whether signatures of past pathogen exposure could be identified by cataloging public T cell receptors. A separate validation cohort of approximately 130 different subjects was used in addition to the roughly 700-subject first cohort. To predict cytomegalovirus infection status, the study combined high-throughput TCR immunosequencing, statistical association of individual TCRs with disease status, and machine learning. Overall study results and their limits: Most TCR sequences were observed very rarely across donors, whereas some public TCRs were present in many individuals. It was suggested by the authors that the approach could potentially be generalized to other disease states and immunological phenotypes. In both the original and validation cohorts, the classifier was reported to diagnose cytomegalovirus status with high specificity and sensitivity. The study listed approximately 150 TCR beta chains as associated with cytomegalovirus. All 110 or so repertoires were used to score co-occurrence in the validation cohort in a later analysis, because that analysis had no HLA typing for the cohort. Three of the identified cytomegalovirus-associated TCR beta chains were confirmed in vitro to be specific for cytomegalovirus antigens. In a later analysis, TCRs clustered in the first cohort were found to also tend to co-occur in the roughly 120 validation repertoires, with about 93% of cluster scores above 0.

The library was generated by the immunoSEQ multiplex PCR assay. In the original analysis: A statistical classification framework was built for diagnosing cytomegalovirus status from the catalog of TCR beta chain sequences. Not all clones reach the TCRdb copy of this immuneACCESS table, which keeps in-frame sequences only. Checked studies attribute under half of the gap to unresolved V genes and leave the rest unexplained. V, J and clone size are taken as reported in that table, and D and trimming were inferred from the DNA itself. Here the sample has approximately 160,000 clones; about 86% occur a single time. The ten largest make up 2% to 2.5% of the sample. The donors belonged to the validation cohort of over a hundred subjects, which was separate from the roughly 700-subject first cohort. A note on this clone: Its antigen has not been determined. Base-call qualities are not available, and no considerably larger clone is one nucleotide away.

V sheds 1 base and J sheds 2 bases, leaving 11 bases between their ends. The CDR3 measures 16 amino acids from cysteine to phenylalanine. The read is trimmed to its CDR3 DNA, 48 bases read in frame from base 1. The germline V gene sets CDR1 to LGHNT and CDR2 to FRNRAP. The chain was built from TRBV12-5 and TRBJ2-2, with the D gene uncertain. The sample taken for sequencing was PBMCs. The TCR sequence derives from a woman aged 18 to 35 in good health and CMV-seronegative. This receptor has the CDR3 CASGLAPGLNTGELFF. The DNA sequence follows: TGTGCTAGTGGTTTGGCCCCCGGGTTAAACACCGGGGAGCTGTTTTTT.